This T cell receptor beta chain was profiled in a study of cytomegalovirus exposure and HLA in healthy donors. As for the study in general: When 398 donors were genotyped, about 81% of them were found to fall in the Caucasian-associated ancestry cluster.

The PCR used 60 Vbeta and 13 Jbeta primers. Sequencing was performed with immunoSEQ multiplex PCR; in TCRdb, only in-frame clones are kept and a portion is missing. Of about 200,000 clones detected, 82% appear once; the ten largest clones hold less than 3%. Trimming left V 7 bases short and J 1 base short, with 10 bases between. The CDR3 totals 13 residues. Germline CDR1 and CDR2: ENHRY and SYGVKD. The study's findings and limits: Analyzed later, most CMV-associated TCR beta chains appeared HLA-restricted. As a later analysis showed, several of the most significant clusters appeared to be linked to common viral pathogens.

On this clone: No antigen is known for it.

The clonotype was recovered from a woman aged 40 to 49 in good health and CMV-seronegative. The chain recombines TRBV10-3 with TRBJ1-1, with no clear D. The sample taken for sequencing was PBMCs. CDR3 sequence reads: CAINPGKNTEAFF. The CDR3 region has the DNA TGTGCCATCAATCCGGGTAAGAACACTGAAGCTTTCTTT.